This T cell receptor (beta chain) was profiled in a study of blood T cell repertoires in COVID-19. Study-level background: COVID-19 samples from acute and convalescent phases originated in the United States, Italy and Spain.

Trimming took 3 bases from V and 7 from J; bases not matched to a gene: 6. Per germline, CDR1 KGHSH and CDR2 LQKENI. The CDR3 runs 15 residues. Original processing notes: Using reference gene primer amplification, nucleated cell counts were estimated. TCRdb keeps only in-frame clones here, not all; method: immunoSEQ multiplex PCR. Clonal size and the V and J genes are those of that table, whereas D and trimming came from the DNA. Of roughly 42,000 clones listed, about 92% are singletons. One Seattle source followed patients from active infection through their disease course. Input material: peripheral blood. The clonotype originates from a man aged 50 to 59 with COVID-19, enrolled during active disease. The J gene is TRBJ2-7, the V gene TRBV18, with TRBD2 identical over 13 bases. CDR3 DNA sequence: TGTGCCAGCTCACCGCGGACTAGCGGGAGTGGGGAGCAGTACTTC. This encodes CASSPRTSGSGEQYF.